A selection of T cell receptor beta chains follows, all from one sample in a study of blood T cells in healthy people across ages. TCRdb ran MiXCR on the 5' RACE reads and lists one entry per CDR3 protein. The data contain 780,000 or so distinct CDR3 sequences, about 56% of them seen just once; the ten biggest clones take up roughly 25%. Sample: blood. The receptors originated from a man aged 35 to 55 in good health. CDR3s include the opening cysteine and the closing phenylalanine or tryptophan. Each record gives: D gene, V gene, J gene, clone size, CDR3 DNA, CDR3 protein. The D gene is left open where the match is weak. Part of the rows lack a size; the others show once, few, many or a class for expanded clones.

D: TRBD2; V: TRBV10-3; J: TRBJ2-7; size: .; DNA: TGTGCCATCAGTGACCGTACTAGCGGATACATCGAGCAGTACTTC; CDR3: CAISDRTSGYIEQYF
D: TRBD2; V: TRBV20-1; J: TRBJ2-1; size: .; DNA: TGCAGTGCTAGTGGGCGACTCGGGGGGGCCGTTTCAAATGAGCAGTTCTTC; CDR3: CSASGRLGGAVSNEQFF
D: .; V: TRBV4-1; J: TRBJ2-6; size: few; DNA: TGCGCCAGCAGCCAAGTCCGGGACTCTGGGGCCAACGTCCTGACTTTC; CDR3: CASSQVRDSGANVLTF
D: .; V: TRBV4-1; J: TRBJ1-1; size: .; DNA: TGCGCCAGCAGCTACGGACAGTCCAACCGTGAAGCTTTCTTT; CDR3: CASSYGQSNREAFF
D: TRBD1; V: TRBV6-4; J: TRBJ1-5; size: .; DNA: TGTGCCAGCAGTGACTCGACAGGGTATCAGCCCCAGCATTTT; CDR3: CASSDSTGYQPQHF
D: .; V: TRBV4-2; J: TRBJ2-1; size: few; DNA: TGTGCCAGCAGCCAAGAGGAGCAGTTCTTC; CDR3: CASSQEEQFF
D: TRBD1; V: TRBV7-3; J: TRBJ2-4; size: few; DNA: TGTGCCAGCAGCTTTGACAGGGGCCCTCAAAACATTCAGTACTTC; CDR3: CASSFDRGPQNIQYF
D: .; V: TRBV5-1; J: TRBJ2-3; size: .; DNA: TGCGCCAGCAGCTTCCGCCCTAATCAGCACAGATACGCGTATTTT; CDR3: CASSFRPNQHRYAYF
D: .; V: TRBV20-1; J: TRBJ1-2; size: .; DNA: TGCAGTGCTAGGTGGGCTCGCTATGGCTACACCTTC; CDR3: CSARWARYGYTF
D: TRBD1; V: TRBV5-8; J: TRBJ1-2; size: .; DNA: TGTGCCAGCACCGACCCTTTGCGACAGGGACTTAACTATGGCTACACCTTC; CDR3: CASTDPLRQGLNYGYTF
D: TRBD1; V: TRBV6-5; J: TRBJ2-1; size: .; DNA: TGTGCCAGCAGCCTCCGGTCCGGGACAGGGACCAATGAGCAGTTCTTC; CDR3: CASSLRSGTGTNEQFF
D: .; V: TRBV7-6; J: TRBJ2-7; size: .; DNA: TGTGCCAGCAGCTTCAGGTGGGGCGAGCAGTACTTC; CDR3: CASSFRWGEQYF
D: .; V: TRBV29-1; J: TRBJ1-2; size: .; DNA: TGCAGCGTAGCCGAGGGGCTCTATGGCTACACCTTC; CDR3: CSVAEGLYGYTF
D: TRBD2; V: TRBV7-2; J: TRBJ2-1; size: few; DNA: TGTGCCAGCAGAGGAAGCGGGGGACTATCCTACAATGAGCAGTTCTTC; CDR3: CASRGSGGLSYNEQFF
D: .; V: TRBV4-1; J: TRBJ2-7; size: few; DNA: TGCGCCAGCAGCCAAGACGTATCCCCTAGCGCATTCTACGAGCAGTACTTC; CDR3: CASSQDVSPSAFYEQYF
D: .; V: TRBV3-1; J: TRBJ1-2; size: .; DNA: TGTGCCAGCAGCCAAGTCAGTACGGGTGGCTACACCTTC; CDR3: CASSQVSTGGYTF
D: TRBD2; V: TRBV28; J: TRBJ2-7; size: few; DNA: TGTGCCAGCGGATCATCCCCGGGGAGGGTACACGAGCAGTACTTC; CDR3: CASGSSPGRVHEQYF
D: .; V: TRBV4-2; J: TRBJ2-1; size: .; DNA: TGTGCCAGCAGCCCGGGAACAGCGGATACCCCCCGGAATGAGCAGTTCTTC; CDR3: CASSPGTADTPRNEQFF
D: .; V: TRBV15; J: TRBJ2-7; size: few; DNA: TGTGCCACCAGCAGAGATGGGAGCCGAACTTACGAGCAGTACTTC; CDR3: CATSRDGSRTYEQYF
D: .; V: TRBV9; J: TRBJ2-5; size: few; DNA: TGTGCCAGCAGCGTGGACAAGTTAAGCCAAGAGACCCAGTACTTC; CDR3: CASSVDKLSQETQYF
D: .; V: TRBV10-3; J: TRBJ2-4; size: .; DNA: TGTGCCATCAGTGACGATAGGGTTGACAAAAACATTCAGTACTTC; CDR3: CAISDDRVDKNIQYF
D: .; V: TRBV9; J: TRBJ2-1; size: few; DNA: TGTGCCAGCAGGGGGGCTGATGAGCAGTTCTTC; CDR3: CASRGADEQFF
D: .; V: TRBV10-3; J: TRBJ1-2; size: few; DNA: TGTGCCATCGGTACCTCCGGGGACTATGGCTACACCTTC; CDR3: CAIGTSGDYGYTF
D: .; V: TRBV20-1; J: TRBJ1-1; size: .; DNA: TGCAGTGCTAGGAAGGAAGAGTCCACTCGGGGTGAAGCTTTCTTT; CDR3: CSARKEESTRGEAFF
D: .; V: TRBV20-1; J: TRBJ2-3; size: many; DNA: TGCAGTGCGCCGGGCCCGGCAGATACGCAGTATTTT; CDR3: CSAPGPADTQYF
D: .; V: TRBV15; J: TRBJ2-6; size: many; DNA: TGTGCCACCAGGGGATATGGGGCCAACGTCCTGACTTTC; CDR3: CATRGYGANVLTF
D: .; V: TRBV20-1; J: TRBJ2-7; size: .; DNA: TGCAGTGCTAGAGCCATGACGTACGAGCAGTACTTC; CDR3: CSARAMTYEQYF
D: TRBD1; V: TRBV6-5; J: TRBJ2-7; size: .; DNA: TGTGCCAGCAGTTCCGACAGGGTCCTCGAGCAGTACTTC; CDR3: CASSSDRVLEQYF
D: .; V: TRBV2; J: TRBJ1-2; size: .; DNA: TGTGCCAGCAGTGGGACCAGGCCCTATGGCTACACCTTC; CDR3: CASSGTRPYGYTF
D: .; V: TRBV5-1; J: TRBJ2-5; size: .; DNA: TGCGCCAGCAGCTTGTGGTCAGGGTCAGAGACCCAGTACTTC; CDR3: CASSLWSGSETQYF
D: .; V: TRBV10-3; J: TRBJ1-5; size: .; DNA: TGTGCCATCAGTGAGTTGGACCGGAGGCAGCCCCAGCATTTT; CDR3: CAISELDRRQPQHF
D: .; V: TRBV27; J: TRBJ2-1; size: .; DNA: TGTGCCAGCAATCCCTCGGGCGGACGCTCCTACAATGAGCAGTTCTTC; CDR3: CASNPSGGRSYNEQFF
D: TRBD1; V: TRBV9; J: TRBJ2-3; size: .; DNA: TGTGCCAGCAGCGTAGGGGTTTCCGTCGGACAGGGGGCCACAGATACGCAGTATTTT; CDR3: CASSVGVSVGQGATDTQYF
D: TRBD1; V: TRBV5-6; J: TRBJ1-6; size: .; DNA: TGTGCCAGCAAGAGAGGACAGGGAGGAAATTCACCCCTCCACTTT; CDR3: CASKRGQGGNSPLHF
D: TRBD1; V: TRBV29-1; J: TRBJ1-2; size: many; DNA: TGCAGCGTTGTTCTGGGACAGGGGGCTGGCTACACCTTC; CDR3: CSVVLGQGAGYTF
D: .; V: TRBV20-1; J: TRBJ2-7; size: .; DNA: TGCAGTGCTAGCCGGGTAGCGAGAACCTACGAGCAGTACTTC; CDR3: CSASRVARTYEQYF
D: TRBD2; V: TRBV27; J: TRBJ2-3; size: .; DNA: TGTGCCAGCAGGGCGGGAGTTAGGACAGATACGCAGTATTTT; CDR3: CASRAGVRTDTQYF
D: TRBD2; V: TRBV15; J: TRBJ2-2; size: once; DNA: TGTGCCACCAGCGGAGATAGAGTCGGCGGGGGATTGGCCGGGGAGCTGTTTTTT; CDR3: CATSGDRVGGGLAGELFF
D: TRBD2; V: TRBV7-2; J: TRBJ2-1; size: .; DNA: TGTGCCAGCAACCTGGGACTACAAACCATGTACAATGAGCAGTTCTTC; CDR3: CASNLGLQTMYNEQFF
D: TRBD2; V: TRBV2; J: TRBJ2-5; size: few; DNA: TGTGCCAGCAGTGCCGGGACTAGTGTGCAGTACTTC; CDR3: CASSAGTSVQYF
D: TRBD1; V: TRBV3-1; J: TRBJ1-2; size: .; DNA: TGTGCCAGCAGCCACCGGGACAGAGTTGTCTCTGTCGGCTACACCTTC; CDR3: CASSHRDRVVSVGYTF
D: TRBD2; V: TRBV7-3; J: TRBJ2-3; size: .; DNA: TGTGCCAGCAGCTTAAGAGGCCAGCGGGGGGGCGGGTCCACAGATACGCAGTATTTT; CDR3: CASSLRGQRGGGSTDTQYF
D: TRBD1; V: TRBV19; J: TRBJ2-7; size: .; DNA: TGTGCCACCGAGACAGGGGGCGAGCAGTACTTC; CDR3: CATETGGEQYF
D: .; V: TRBV20-1; J: TRBJ2-5; size: .; DNA: TGCAGTGCACGGGACCCCGCGGCCCAGTACTTC; CDR3: CSARDPAAQYF
D: TRBD2; V: TRBV2; J: TRBJ2-3; size: .; DNA: TGTGCCAGCAGTGAGGTGACTAGCGGGAGGCCAACTAGCACAGATACGCAGTATTTT; CDR3: CASSEVTSGRPTSTDTQYF
D: TRBD1; V: TRBV3-1; J: TRBJ2-6; size: few; DNA: TGTGCCAGCAGCCCGGACAGGGGTTTCTCCTCTGGGGCCAACGTCCTGACTTTC; CDR3: CASSPDRGFSSGANVLTF
D: TRBD1; V: TRBV6-6; J: TRBJ1-5; size: few; DNA: TGTGCCAGCAGTCGAGGGGACAGGGGCAATCAGCCCCAGCATTTT; CDR3: CASSRGDRGNQPQHF
D: TRBD1; V: TRBV20-1; J: TRBJ2-3; size: once; DNA: TGCAGTGCTAGAGATTTTACAGGGGGCTGGTATACGCAGTATTTT; CDR3: CSARDFTGGWYTQYF
D: .; V: TRBV10-3; J: TRBJ2-7; size: .; DNA: TGTGCCACCAACGCAGGGGAGGCCTACGAGCAGTACTTC; CDR3: CATNAGEAYEQYF